Listed below are T cell receptor beta chains from one sample, sequenced in a study of T cells in Graves' hyperthyroidism and ophthalmopathy. TCRdb used MiXCR to reprocess the multiplex PCR reads, holding one entry per CDR3 protein. The repertoire consists of approximately 400,000 distinct CDR3 sequences, with 18% occurring once and the leading ten covering less than 45%. Specimen: blood. These receptors came from a man between 18 and 35 years old with Graves' ophthalmopathy. CDR3s include the opening cysteine and the closing phenylalanine or tryptophan. Fields, in order: clone size, V gene, D gene, CDR3 length, J gene, CDR3 DNA, CDR3 protein. The D gene is left open where the match is weak. The size of a clone is reported for some rows only, either as once, few or many, or as a class for expanded clones.

>few|TRBV19|NA|15|TRBJ1-5
TGTGCCAGTAGTAGGGGGAAAGGGCCCAATCAGCCCCAGCATTTT
CASSRGKGPNQPQHF
>NA|TRBV4-3|TRBD1|17|TRBJ2-5
TGCGCCAGCAGCCAAGATCGGGGGACAGGGGGCGTTGAGACCCAGTACTTC
CASSQDRGTGGVETQYF
>many|TRBV7-8|TRBD1|17|TRBJ2-1
TGTGCCAGCAGCTTAGCCCCCGGGACAGACCTCTACAATGAGCAGTTCTTC
CASSLAPGTDLYNEQFF
>many|TRBV7-9|NA|13|TRBJ1-1
TGTGCCAGCACCTCACAGGGCGGCACTGAAGCTTTCTTT
CASTSQGGTEAFF
>few|TRBV15|NA|16|TRBJ2-6
TGTGCCACCAGCAAAACCCTTGGATCTGGGGCCAACGTCCTGACTTTC
CATSKTLGSGANVLTF
>few|TRBV24-1|NA|12|TRBJ2-3
TGTGCCACCAGTGATCTGGAGGATACGCAGTATTTT
CATSDLEDTQYF
>NA|TRBV9|TRBD1|15|TRBJ1-1
TGTGCCAGCAGCCCCAACAGGGGGCTGAACACTGAAGCTTTCTTT
CASSPNRGLNTEAFF
>NA|TRBV14|TRBD1|13|TRBJ1-2
TGTGCCAGCAGCCAACGACAGGGGGAAGGCTACACCTTC
CASSQRQGEGYTF
>many|TRBV12-3/TRBV12-4|TRBD1|15|TRBJ2-7
TGTGCCAGCAGGCAACGGACAGGTAGCTCCTACGAGCAGTACTTC
CASRQRTGSSYEQYF
>many|TRBV12-3/TRBV12-4|NA|13|TRBJ1-6
TGTGCCAGCAGTTTAGACAGGGATTCACCCCTCCACTTT
CASSLDRDSPLHF
>many|TRBV12-3/TRBV12-4|NA|14|TRBJ1-5
TGTGCCAGCAGTTTGCTCGTGGGGGCCCAGCCCCAGCATTTT
CASSLLVGAQPQHF
>few|TRBV5-5|TRBD1|14|TRBJ2-7
TGTGCCAGCAGCTTCGACAGGGTAACCTACGAGCAGTACTTC
CASSFDRVTYEQYF
>NA|TRBV15|NA|15|TRBJ1-5
TGTGCCACCAGCAGAGAAAAGGTAAACAATCAGCCCCAGCATTTT
CATSREKVNNQPQHF
>many|TRBV28|TRBD1|14|TRBJ1-2
TGTGCCAGCAGTCCGGGACAGGCGAGCTATGGCTACACCTTC
CASSPGQASYGYTF
>NA|TRBV20-1|NA|12|TRBJ1-2
TGCAGTGCTAGGACCCAGGACTATGGCTACACCTTC
CSARTQDYGYTF
>NA|TRBV6-5|NA|15|TRBJ2-1
TGTGCCAGCAGTTACTTCGGGACCTCCTACAATGAGCAGTCCTTC
CASSYFGTSYNEQSF
>many|TRBV7-7|NA|15|TRBJ2-1
TGTGCTAGCAGCTCCGGGGCTGTCGAACACAATGAGCAGTTCTTC
CASSSGAVEHNEQFF
>NA|TRBV6-1|NA|14|TRBJ1-2
TGTGCCAGCCGCGCAGAACCCGGGACGGAGGGCTACACCTTC
CASRAEPGTEGYTF
>few|TRBV5-5|NA|18|TRBJ2-6
TGTGCCAGCAGCTTGGGGGGTAGTGGGGAGGCCGGGGCCAACGTCCTGACTTTC
CASSLGGSGEAGANVLTF
>NA|TRBV6-2/TRBV6-3|TRBD1|15|TRBJ1-5
TGTGCCAGCAGTTACCCAGGACAGGTCCATCAGCCCCAGCATTTT
CASSYPGQVHQPQHF
>few|TRBV6-1|NA|16|TRBJ2-3
TGTGCCAGCAGCAAGCTAGGAGGAGGGGGCACAGATACGCAGTATTTT
CASSKLGGGGTDTQYF
>NA|TRBV24-1|TRBD2|13|TRBJ2-3
TGTGCCACTGCGGGCGGGAGTGGGGATACGCAGTATTTT
CATAGGSGDTQYF
>NA|TRBV10-3|TRBD1|17|TRBJ2-6
TGTGCCGTCCAGTCAGGGGGCGTCTTGGCTGGGGCCAACGTCCTGACTTTC
CAVQSGGVLAGANVLTF
>many|TRBV12-3/TRBV12-4|TRBD1|14|TRBJ1-5
TGTGCCAGCAGAACTACAGGGGGCGGTCAGCCCCAGCATTTT
CASRTTGGGQPQHF
>NA|TRBV19|NA|13|TRBJ2-7
TGTGCCAGTAGTATCCCGGGAGTCTACGAGCAGTACTTC
CASSIPGVYEQYF
>NA|TRBV9|NA|15|TRBJ1-2
TGTGCCAGCTCTCAGTCCTTGGGGACCGCCTATGGCTACACCTTC
CASSQSLGTAYGYTF
>few|TRBV7-2|NA|21|TRBJ2-3
TGTGCCAGCAGCTTAGCGCCAGGGGCTAGCGGTTCCATCACTAGCACAGATACGCAGTATTTT
CASSLAPGASGSITSTDTQYF